Listed below are T cell receptor beta chains from one sample, sequenced in a study of human CD8 memory T cell subsets. Using the 5' RACE reads, TCRdb records one entry per CDR3 protein without DNA. The specimen's table records 15,000 or so distinct CDR3 sequences. Sequencing was done on a sample of CD8+ stem-like memory T cells (TSCM and TCM) sorted from PBMCs. Source of these receptors: a human donor in good health. Each CDR3 is given with its conserved first and last residue. The size field is filled for only some rows; it gives once, few, many or a size class.

V	size	J	CDR3
TRBV29-1	-	TRBJ2-4	CSVEEGPRSGNIQYF
TRBV24-1	-	TRBJ2-5	CATSAGEETQYF
TRBV7-9	-	TRBJ2-7	CALQSGPESGSSGEQYF
TRBV13	-	TRBJ2-3	CASREGRVSTDTQYF
TRBV15	-	TRBJ1-1	CATSRDGGPDTEAFF
TRBV3-1	-	TRBJ2-5	CASSPPRGDETQYF
TRBV4-1	-	TRBJ2-7	CASSQVGGAKAYEQYF
TRBV4-2	-	TRBJ1-4	CASSQVGEAREKLFF
TRBV6-6	-	TRBJ2-1	CASSYRDRVDEQFF
TRBV4-3	-	TRBJ1-1	CASSQDLGLNTEAFF
TRBV4-1	-	TRBJ2-1	CASSQVPRAGNEQFF
TRBV19	medium-sized	TRBJ2-5	CASSPGLAGEAEETQYF
TRBV29-1	medium-sized	TRBJ1-2	CSVVGADGYTF
TRBV7-2	-	TRBJ1-3	CASSLGRGTGNTIYF
TRBV5-6	-	TRBJ2-2	CASSLDAGTDTGELFF
TRBV20-1	-	TRBJ1-1	CSATGQGKGTEAFF
TRBV7-9	-	TRBJ1-1	CASTTGGDEAFF
TRBV24-1	-	TRBJ2-2	CATSEHGRLANTGELFF
TRBV20-1	-	TRBJ2-1	CSARPPMKSSGFYNEQFF
TRBV28	-	TRBJ2-7	CASRRDTSYEQYF
TRBV3-1	-	TRBJ1-2	CASSQEGPIYGYTF
TRBV4-2	-	TRBJ1-2	CASSQDFGGQGDGYTF